This TCR beta chain was profiled in a study of cytomegalovirus exposure and HLA in healthy donors. This clone was seen many times. The PCR used 60 Vbeta and 13 Jbeta primers. Sequencing used immunoSEQ multiplex PCR; TCRdb keeps in-frame clones, though not all of them. This sample yields over 100,000 clones, of which roughly four fifths are seen a single time; around 3% belongs to the top ten. This CDR3 is 16 amino acids long. Germline loops: CDR1 SNHLY, CDR2 FYNNEI. V dropped 6 bases and J dropped 6; count of bases not matched to a gene: 10. Sequencing used PBMCs. The clonotype originates from a woman younger than 45 in good health and CMV-seropositive. V gene TRBV2 combines with J gene TRBJ2-2; 10 bases line up with TRBD1. DNA for the CDR3: TGTGCCAGCAGCAGACAGGGGGCGAGCTATCCCGGGGAGCTGTTTTTT. As protein: CASSRQGASYPGELFF.